This TCR beta chain was observed in a study of Ad26.COV2.S vaccination and SARS-CoV-2 variants (TCRdb year 2021). About the study as a whole: Vaccine-arm donors came from COV1001, a multicentre, randomized, double-blind, placebo-controlled phase I-IIa trial of Ad26.COV2.S in healthy adults. Dosing of Ad26.COV2.S was intramuscular, at either 5x10^10 or 1x10^11 viral particles, delivered as one shot or as two shots spaced 56 days apart. Sequencing of the TCRbeta repertoire served to evaluate the specificity and breadth of SARS-CoV-2-reactive T cell receptors following Ad26.COV2.S vaccination. A total of 32 samples were included in the TCR-sequenced set, comprising roughly 19 Ad26.COV2.S vaccine recipients, 5 placebo recipients and 8 SARS-CoV-2 convalescent individuals. Trial participants were randomized into five groups of five: low-dose or high-dose Ad26.COV2.S given once or twice, or placebo on both occasions. Throughout the experiments and outcome assessment, investigators stayed blinded to trial group allocation. Broad study findings and their caveats: The authors noted that the TCR breadth and depth analyses may have underestimated total T cell responses. Comparing responses between vaccine doses or regimens was not something the study was powered to do. After vaccination, substantial breadth of spike-specific CD8+ and CD4+ T cell responses was reported. Ad26.COV2.S recipients had higher spike-specific TCR breadth than placebo recipients (P = 0.0014). Vaccine and placebo recipients had similar non-spike TCR breadth, a finding consistent with the vaccine containing only spike.

The immunoSEQ Assay was used to sequence TCRbeta CDR3 regions. After extraction, genomic DNA underwent amplification by bias-controlled multiplex PCR, followed by high-throughput sequencing. The paper's processing steps were these. Collapsing and filtering of sequences were performed to quantify the absolute abundance of each unique TCRbeta CDR3 region. T cell fraction was estimated by normalizing TCRbeta template counts to usable DNA, which was measured by amplifying reference genes present in all nucleated cells. Repertoire TCRs were annotated as SARS-CoV-2-specific by exact matching of V gene, CDR3 amino acid sequence and J gene to a known reactive TCR set. MIRA supplied the reference SARS-CoV-2 TCR set, which was filtered for enrichment in COVID-19-positive ImmuneCODE repertoires so that public or cross-reactive TCRs were removed. Using the MIRA antigens, annotated TCRs were further analysed by specific ORF or by position within an ORF. Breadth was defined as the number of annotated unique rearrangements divided by the total number of unique productive rearrangements, and depth was defined as the summed frequency of the annotated unique rearrangements. TCR breadth was compared between groups using two-sided Wilcoxon rank-sum tests. What TCRdb holds here is the immuneACCESS table cut down to in-frame rearrangements. Part of the clones is not present; checked against another copy, under half of the missing clones reflect an unresolved V gene, and the others are unexplained. For V, J and clone size, that table is used; D and trimming come from the DNA. Counted in this sample were 350,000 to 500,000 clones; roughly 91% of them appeared once. Roughly 3.9% of the sample belongs to the ten largest clones.

The germline V gene (reference sequence) specifies SEHNR as CDR1 and FQNEAQ as CDR2. The CDR3 goes from the cysteine to the phenylalanine over 16 residues. The retained sequence is limited to the CDR3, 48 bases, with the frame set at the first base. From V the trimming removes 3 bases and from J it removes 6 bases, while the gene matches leave 8 bases of the junction unaccounted for. The treatment or condition label here, explained by the study, means: around 19 received Ad26.COV2.S at low or high dose, single or two shots; five or six received placebo; per-sample allocation not given. For vaccine and placebo recipients, repertoires were sequenced using samples collected on day 63 after the first injection. In Cohort 1b, 25 adults aged 18-55 years were enrolled at a single site in Boston, USA, between 29 July and 7 August 2020. Ad26.COV2.S consisted of a replication-incompetent adenovirus type 26 vector by which a prefusion-stabilized SARS-CoV-2 spike protein from the original Wuhan strain was expressed.

Comment on this clone: Its binding antigen is unknown. No base qualities exist here, and no much larger clone lies one base off it.

The receptor was derived from a person aged 18-60 years who received the Ad26.COV2.S COVID-19 vaccine or a placebo. This material consisted of peripheral blood, taken in a trial of Ad26.COV2.S vaccine versus placebo. In this chain, TRBV7-9 is recombined with TRBJ2-2, with 9 central nucleotides matching TRBD1. Read as DNA, the sequence is TGTGCCAGCAGCTTTCCCGGGACAGGGTCGGCCGGGGAGCTGTTTTTT. This sequence encodes CASSFPGTGSAGELFF.